This T cell receptor (beta chain) was profiled in a study of tumor-infiltrating lymphocytes in primary liver carcinoma. Across the whole study: The study included patients who were men and women aged 30 to 69 years.

The investigators made TCR beta cDNA from about 0.45 ug total RNA, using a constant-region primer. Amplification in three nested multiplex PCR rounds with slightly modified ARM-PCR gave rise to TCR beta libraries. The first two PCR rounds used TRBV1-TRBV30 primers with a Cbeta primer, roughly 10 cycles each. One entry per CDR3 protein results from TCRdb running MiXCR on the multiplex PCR reads. The sample shows roughly 120,000 distinct CDR3 sequences, roughly 69% of them seen only once. This clonotype was recorded many times. Its antigen is unidentified. Germline loops: CDR1 SGHTS, CDR2 YDEGEE. This CDR3 is built from 13 residues. With 5 bases removed from V and 5 bases from J, the gap between germline ends came to 13 bases. Findings of the study overall: Tumors and blood were compared for top-250-clone fraction, and tumors had the significantly higher value (p = 0.039). Researchers report that only about 8-25% of top clones turned up in all five tumor regions. The overlap of tumor-adjacent and tumor-blood pairs was smaller than that of tumor region pairs.

Co-extracting RNA and DNA was done with roughly 17-31 mg of unsorted bulk tissue as input. Sequencing was done on a sample of liver tumor tissue from sampling region 1. Subset of the sample: tumor region T1, superior pole. The V call is TRBV5-8, the J call TRBJ1-2; perhaps TRBD1 as D (5 bases). The sequence came from a woman between 55 and 75 years old with primary liver carcinoma and hepatitis B virus infection. For the CDR3, the DNA is TGTGCCAGCAGTACCCAGCAGGGTTATGGCTACACCTTC. Translation gives CASSTQQGYGYTF. Full variable domain (remainder filled in from reference TRBV5-8 and TRBJ1-2): EAGVTQSPTHLIKTRGQQATLRCSPISGHTSVYWYQQALGLGLQFLLWYDEGEERNRGNFPPRFSGRQFPNYSSELNVNALELEDSALYLCASSTQQGYGYTFGSGTRLTVV.